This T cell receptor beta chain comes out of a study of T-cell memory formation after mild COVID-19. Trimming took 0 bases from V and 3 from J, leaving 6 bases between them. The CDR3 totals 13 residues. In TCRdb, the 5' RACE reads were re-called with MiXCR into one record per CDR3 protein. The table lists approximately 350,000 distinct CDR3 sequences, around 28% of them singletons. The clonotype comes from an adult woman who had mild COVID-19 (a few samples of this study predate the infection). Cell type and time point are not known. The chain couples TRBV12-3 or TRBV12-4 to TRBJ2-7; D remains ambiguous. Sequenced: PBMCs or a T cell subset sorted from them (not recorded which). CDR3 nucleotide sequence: TGTGCCAGCAGTTTAGCGGTGGACTACGAGCAGTACTTC. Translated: CASSLAVDYEQYF.